These T cell receptor beta chains were read from a single sample in a study of Ad26.COV2.S vaccination and SARS-CoV-2 variants. Sequencing used immunoSEQ multiplex PCR; TCRdb keeps in-frame clones, though not all of them. The sample yields about 350,000 clones, 86% seen once. This sample comprised peripheral blood, obtained in a trial of Ad26.COV2.S vaccine versus placebo. The receptors shown here come from a person aged 18-60 years who received the Ad26.COV2.S COVID-19 vaccine or a placebo. The CDR3 runs from the conserved cysteine through the conserved F or W. The D gene is left open where the match is weak. The size of a clone is reported for some rows only, either as once, few or many, or as a class for expanded clones.

cdr3_aa: CASSRPTGNIQYF
cdr3_nt: TGTGCCAGCAGCCGTCCGACAGGAAACATTCAGTACTTC
d_call: NA
j_call: TRBJ2-4
v_call: TRBV28
clone_size: NA
cdr3_length: 13

cdr3_aa: CASGPGSAGELFF
cdr3_nt: TGTGCTAGTGGGCCGGGGTCCGCCGGGGAGCTGTTTTTT
d_call: NA
j_call: TRBJ2-2
v_call: TRBV12-5
clone_size: few
cdr3_length: 13

cdr3_aa: CASSPSFGYNEQFF
cdr3_nt: TGCGCCAGCAGCCCCTCATTTGGCTACAATGAGCAGTTCTTC
d_call: NA
j_call: TRBJ2-1
v_call: TRBV4-1
clone_size: NA
cdr3_length: 14

cdr3_aa: CASRGDGNTEAFF
cdr3_nt: TGCGCCAGCAGAGGGGACGGTAACACTGAAGCTTTCTTT
d_call: NA
j_call: TRBJ1-1
v_call: TRBV5-1
clone_size: NA
cdr3_length: 13

cdr3_aa: CASSSHGGVQETQYF
cdr3_nt: TGTGCCAGCAGCTCTCATGGGGGGGTCCAAGAGACCCAGTACTTC
d_call: TRBD2
j_call: TRBJ2-5
v_call: TRBV9
clone_size: NA
cdr3_length: 15

cdr3_aa: CASNEEGASSYEQYF
cdr3_nt: TGTGCCAGCAACGAGGAGGGCGCCAGCTCCTACGAGCAGTACTTC
d_call: NA
j_call: TRBJ2-7
v_call: TRBV2
clone_size: NA
cdr3_length: 15

cdr3_aa: CASSRLNEQYF
cdr3_nt: TGTGCCAGCAGCCGCCTTAACGAGCAGTACTTC
d_call: NA
j_call: TRBJ2-7
v_call: TRBV5-6
clone_size: NA
cdr3_length: 11

cdr3_aa: CASSPGTTGINEQFF
cdr3_nt: TGCGCCAGCAGCCCTGGGACTACAGGGATCAATGAGCAGTTCTTC
d_call: NA
j_call: TRBJ2-1
v_call: TRBV5-1
clone_size: NA
cdr3_length: 15

cdr3_aa: CASSFQTSGRHQETQYF
cdr3_nt: TGTGCCAGCAGCTTCCAGACTAGCGGGAGGCACCAAGAGACCCAGTACTTC
d_call: TRBD2
j_call: TRBJ2-5
v_call: TRBV5-4
clone_size: NA
cdr3_length: 17

cdr3_aa: CASSLEVSGPPAKNIQYF
cdr3_nt: TGTGCCAGCAGCTTAGAGGTTAGCGGGCCGCCAGCCAAAAACATTCAGTACTTC
d_call: TRBD2
j_call: TRBJ2-4
v_call: TRBV7-2
clone_size: NA
cdr3_length: 18

cdr3_aa: CASRVGQGRQPQHF
cdr3_nt: TGTGCCAGCAGAGTTGGACAGGGCAGACAGCCCCAGCATTTT
d_call: TRBD1
j_call: TRBJ1-5
v_call: TRBV6-5
clone_size: NA
cdr3_length: 14

cdr3_aa: CASSAGASGNTIYF
cdr3_nt: TGTGCCAGCAGCGCCGGGGCCTCTGGAAACACCATATATTTT
d_call: NA
j_call: TRBJ1-3
v_call: TRBV9
clone_size: NA
cdr3_length: 14

cdr3_aa: CASSLAGASSYEQYF
cdr3_nt: TGTGCCAGCTCCTTAGCGGGGGCGAGCTCCTACGAGCAGTACTTC
d_call: TRBD2
j_call: TRBJ2-7
v_call: TRBV11-2
clone_size: NA
cdr3_length: 15

cdr3_aa: CASSPRSGLLTEQYF
cdr3_nt: TGTGCCAGCTCACCAAGGAGCGGACTCCTAACGGAGCAGTACTTC
d_call: NA
j_call: TRBJ2-7
v_call: TRBV18
clone_size: NA
cdr3_length: 15

cdr3_aa: CASGVGGFTDTQYF
cdr3_nt: TGCGCCAGCGGGGTGGGGGGGTTTACAGATACGCAGTATTTT
d_call: TRBD2
j_call: TRBJ2-3
v_call: TRBV4-1
clone_size: NA
cdr3_length: 14

cdr3_aa: CASSVGQDNQPQHF
cdr3_nt: TGTGCCAGCAGCGTAGGGCAGGACAATCAGCCCCAGCATTTT
d_call: NA
j_call: TRBJ1-5
v_call: TRBV9
clone_size: NA
cdr3_length: 14

cdr3_aa: CASSYSWGSTEAFF
cdr3_nt: TGTGCCAGCAGTTACTCATGGGGGTCCACTGAAGCTTTCTTT
d_call: NA
j_call: TRBJ1-1
v_call: TRBV6-5
clone_size: NA
cdr3_length: 14

cdr3_aa: CASSYSSGGGYGYTF
cdr3_nt: TGTGCCAGCAGTTACTCGAGTGGCGGGGGCTATGGCTACACCTTC
d_call: NA
j_call: TRBJ1-2
v_call: TRBV6-5
clone_size: NA
cdr3_length: 15

cdr3_aa: CATSPRTANTEAFF
cdr3_nt: TGTGCCACCAGCCCCCGGACAGCGAACACTGAAGCTTTCTTT
d_call: NA
j_call: TRBJ1-1
v_call: TRBV15
clone_size: NA
cdr3_length: 14

cdr3_aa: CASSNVAYGYTF
cdr3_nt: TGTGCCAGCAGTAACGTGGCCTATGGCTACACCTTC
d_call: NA
j_call: TRBJ1-2
v_call: TRBV12-3/TRBV12-4
clone_size: NA
cdr3_length: 12

cdr3_aa: CASTTDKGALPPPGQPQHF
cdr3_nt: TGTGCCAGCACCACCGACAAGGGGGCGCTACCCCCACCAGGACAGCCCCAGCATTTT
d_call: TRBD1
j_call: TRBJ1-5
v_call: TRBV28
clone_size: NA
cdr3_length: 19

cdr3_aa: CASSVARGVGDTQYF
cdr3_nt: TGTGCCAGCAGCGTAGCTCGGGGGGTAGGAGATACGCAGTATTTT
d_call: TRBD2
j_call: TRBJ2-3
v_call: TRBV9
clone_size: NA
cdr3_length: 15